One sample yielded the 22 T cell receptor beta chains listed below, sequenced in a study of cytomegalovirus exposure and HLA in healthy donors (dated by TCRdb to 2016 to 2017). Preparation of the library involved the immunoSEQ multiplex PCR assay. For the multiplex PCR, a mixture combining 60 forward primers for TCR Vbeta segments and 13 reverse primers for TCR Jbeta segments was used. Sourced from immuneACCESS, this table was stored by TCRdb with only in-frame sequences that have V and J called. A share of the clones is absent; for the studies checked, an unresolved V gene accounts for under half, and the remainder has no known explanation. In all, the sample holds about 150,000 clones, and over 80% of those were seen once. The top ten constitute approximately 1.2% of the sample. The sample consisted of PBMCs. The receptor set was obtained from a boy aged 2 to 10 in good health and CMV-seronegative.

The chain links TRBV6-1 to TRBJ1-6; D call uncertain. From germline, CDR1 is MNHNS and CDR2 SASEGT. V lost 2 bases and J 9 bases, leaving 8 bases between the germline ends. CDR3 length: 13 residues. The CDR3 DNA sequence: TGTGCCAGCAGTGAAAGAGCGGGTTCACCCCTCCACTTT. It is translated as CASSERAGSPLHF.

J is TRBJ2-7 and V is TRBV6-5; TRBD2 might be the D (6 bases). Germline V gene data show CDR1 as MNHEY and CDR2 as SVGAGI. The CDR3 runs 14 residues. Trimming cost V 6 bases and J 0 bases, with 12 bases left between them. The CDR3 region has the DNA TGTGCCAGCAGACGGGACGGGAGCTCCTACGAGCAGTACGTC. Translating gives CASRRDGSSYEQYV.

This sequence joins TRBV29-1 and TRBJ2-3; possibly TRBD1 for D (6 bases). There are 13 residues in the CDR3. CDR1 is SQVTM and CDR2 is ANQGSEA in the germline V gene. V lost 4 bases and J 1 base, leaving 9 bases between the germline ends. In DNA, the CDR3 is TGCAGCGTTGGGGGGCTACGCACAGATACGCAGTATTTT. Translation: CSVGGLRTDTQYF.

Here the CDR3 reads CASSLRAGGTGELFF. CDR3 nucleotide sequence: TGCGCCAGCAGCTTGAGAGCGGGAGGAACCGGGGAGCTGTTTTTT. The rearrangement joins TRBV5-1 to TRBJ2-2, with 9 bases aligning to TRBD2. The CDR3 spans 15 residues. Germline loops: CDR1 SGHRS, CDR2 YFSETQ. V gave up 1 base and J gave up 5 bases; unmatched junction bases: 3.

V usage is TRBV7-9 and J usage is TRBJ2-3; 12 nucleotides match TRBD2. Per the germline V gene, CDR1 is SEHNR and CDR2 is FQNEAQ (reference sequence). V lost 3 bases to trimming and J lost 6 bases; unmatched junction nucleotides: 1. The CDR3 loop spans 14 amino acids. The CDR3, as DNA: TGTGCCAGCAGCTTGACTAGCGGGAGTGATACGCAGTATTTT. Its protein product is CASSLTSGSDTQYF. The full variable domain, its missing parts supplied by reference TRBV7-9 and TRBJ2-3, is DTGVSQNPRHKITKRGQNVTFRCDPISEHNRLYWYRQTLGQGPEFLTYFQNEAQLEKSRLLSDRFSAERPKGSFSTLEIQRTEQGDSAMYLCASSLTSGSDTQYFGPGTRLTVL.

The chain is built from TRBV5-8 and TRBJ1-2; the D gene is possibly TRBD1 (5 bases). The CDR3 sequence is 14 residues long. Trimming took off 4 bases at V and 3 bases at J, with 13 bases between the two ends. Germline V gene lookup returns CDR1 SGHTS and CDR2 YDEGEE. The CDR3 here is CASSPDKGYYGYTF. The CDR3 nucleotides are TGTGCCAGCAGCCCGGACAAGGGATACTATGGCTACACCTTC.

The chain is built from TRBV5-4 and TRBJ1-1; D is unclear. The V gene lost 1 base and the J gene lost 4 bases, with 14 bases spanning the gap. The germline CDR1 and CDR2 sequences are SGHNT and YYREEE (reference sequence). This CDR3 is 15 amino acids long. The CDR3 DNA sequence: TGTGCCAGCAGCTTGAATTTGGGCATTCCCACTGAAGCTTTCTTT. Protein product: CASSLNLGIPTEAFF.

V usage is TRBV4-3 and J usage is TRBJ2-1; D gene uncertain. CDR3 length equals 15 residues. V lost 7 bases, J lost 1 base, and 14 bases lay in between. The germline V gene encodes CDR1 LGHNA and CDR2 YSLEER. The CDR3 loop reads CASTSSITSYNEQFF. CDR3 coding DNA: TGCGCCAGCACCTCAAGTATAACTTCCTACAATGAGCAGTTCTTC.

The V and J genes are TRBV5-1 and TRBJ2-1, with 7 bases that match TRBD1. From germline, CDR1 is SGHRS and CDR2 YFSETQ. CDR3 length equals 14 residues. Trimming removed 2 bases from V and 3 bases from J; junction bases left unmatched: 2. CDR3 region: CASSFGDSYNEQFF. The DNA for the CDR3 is TGCGCCAGCAGCTTCGGGGACAGCTACAATGAGCAGTTCTTC.

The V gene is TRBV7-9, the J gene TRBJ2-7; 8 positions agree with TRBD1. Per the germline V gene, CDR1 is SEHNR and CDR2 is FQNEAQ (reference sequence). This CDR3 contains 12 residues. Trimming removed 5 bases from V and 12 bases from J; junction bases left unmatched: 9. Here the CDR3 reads CASSPRGQGWYV. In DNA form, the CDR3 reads TGTGCCAGCAGCCCCCGAGGACAGGGATGGTACGTC.

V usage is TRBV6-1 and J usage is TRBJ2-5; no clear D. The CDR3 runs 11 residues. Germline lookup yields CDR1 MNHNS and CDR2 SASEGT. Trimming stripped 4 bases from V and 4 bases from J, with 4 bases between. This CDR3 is CASSAGETQYF. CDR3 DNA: TGTGCCAGCAGTGCAGGAGAGACCCAGTACTTC.

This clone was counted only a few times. The CDR3 region is CASSPWSGSYEQYF. The CDR3 nucleotides are TGTGCCAGCTCTCCCTGGAGCGGGAGCTACGAGCAGTACTTC. V and J are TRBV6-1 and TRBJ2-7, with 8 bases aligning to TRBD2. Germline V gene lookup returns CDR1 MNHNS and CDR2 SASEGT. With V trimmed by 8 bases and J by 3 bases, 9 bases remained unmatched. The CDR3 contains 14 residues.

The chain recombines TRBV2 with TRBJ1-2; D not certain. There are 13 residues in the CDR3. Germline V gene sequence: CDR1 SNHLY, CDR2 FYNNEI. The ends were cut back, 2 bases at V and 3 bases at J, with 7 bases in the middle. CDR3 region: CASSERQDYGYTF. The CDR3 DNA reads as TGTGCCAGCAGTGAAAGACAAGACTATGGCTACACCTTC.

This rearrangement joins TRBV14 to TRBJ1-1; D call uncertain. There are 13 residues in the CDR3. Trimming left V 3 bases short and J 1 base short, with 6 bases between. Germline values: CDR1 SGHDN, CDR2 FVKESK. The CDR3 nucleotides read TGTGCCAGCAGCCAGTACAGGAACACTGAAGCTTTCTTT. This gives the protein CASSQYRNTEAFF.

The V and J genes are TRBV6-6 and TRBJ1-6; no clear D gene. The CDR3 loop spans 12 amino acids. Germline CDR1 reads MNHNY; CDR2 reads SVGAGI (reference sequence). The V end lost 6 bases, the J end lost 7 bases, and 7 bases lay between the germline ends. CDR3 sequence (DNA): TGTGCCAGCAGGGAGCGGAATTCACCCCTCCACTTT. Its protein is CASRERNSPLHF.

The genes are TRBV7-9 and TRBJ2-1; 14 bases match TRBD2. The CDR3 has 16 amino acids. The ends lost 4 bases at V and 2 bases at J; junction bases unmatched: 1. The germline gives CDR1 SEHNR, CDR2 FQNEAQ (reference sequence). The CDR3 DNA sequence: TGTGCCAGCAGCTCGGGACTAGCGGGAGCCTACAATGAGCAGTTCTTC. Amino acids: CASSSGLAGAYNEQFF.

The CDR3 bases are TGTGCCAGCAGTGACCGAGCGGGAGGGACCGGGGAGCTGTTTTTT. It yields the protein CASSDRAGGTGELFF. The chain employs TRBV2 and TRBJ2-2; TRBD2 agrees at 10 bases. CDR1 and CDR2 from the germline V gene are SNHLY and FYNNEI. The CDR3 loop spans 15 amino acids. After removal of 3 bases from V and 5 bases from J, the junction contained 3 bases not matched to a gene.

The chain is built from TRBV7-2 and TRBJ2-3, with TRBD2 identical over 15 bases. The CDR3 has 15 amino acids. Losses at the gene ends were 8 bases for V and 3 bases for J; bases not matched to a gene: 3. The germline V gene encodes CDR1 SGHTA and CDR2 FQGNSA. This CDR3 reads CASGLAGGPTDTQYF. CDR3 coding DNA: TGTGCCAGCGGACTAGCGGGGGGGCCAACAGATACGCAGTATTTT.

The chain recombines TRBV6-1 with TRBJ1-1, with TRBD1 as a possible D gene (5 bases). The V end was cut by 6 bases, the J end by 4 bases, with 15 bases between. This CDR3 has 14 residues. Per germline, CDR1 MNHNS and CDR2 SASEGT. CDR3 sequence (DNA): TGTGCCAGCAGACACCCTCTGGGGGGCACTGAAGCTTTCTTT. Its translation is CASRHPLGGTEAFF.

The chain's CDR3 is CASSMGQGVNEQFF. CDR3 nucleotide sequence: TGTGCCAGTAGTATGGGACAGGGAGTTAATGAGCAGTTCTTC. The chain couples TRBV19 to TRBJ2-1; 9 bases line up with TRBD1. The junction had 4 bases not matched to a gene; V was cut back by 3 bases and J by 7 bases. CDR3 length equals 14 residues. Germline V lookup: CDR1 LNHDA, CDR2 SQIVND (reference sequence).

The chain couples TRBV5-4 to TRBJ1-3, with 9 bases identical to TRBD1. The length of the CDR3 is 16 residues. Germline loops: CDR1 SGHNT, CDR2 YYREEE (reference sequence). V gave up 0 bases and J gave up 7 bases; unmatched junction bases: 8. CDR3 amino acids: CASSLAGTGGRNTIYF. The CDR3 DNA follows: TGTGCCAGCAGCTTGGCTGGCACAGGGGGCCGTAACACCATATATTTT.

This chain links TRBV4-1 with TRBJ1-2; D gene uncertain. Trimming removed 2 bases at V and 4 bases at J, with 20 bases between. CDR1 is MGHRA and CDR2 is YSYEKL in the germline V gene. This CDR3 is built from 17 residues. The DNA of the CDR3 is TGCGCCAGCAGCCAAATCCGGGATGGACGAACTTCCTATGGCTACACCTTC. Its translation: CASSQIRDGRTSYGYTF.